What follows are 28 T cell receptor beta chains derived from one specimen sequenced in a study of blood T cell repertoires in COVID-19. This table comes from immunoSEQ multiplex PCR, and its TCRdb copy is limited to in-frame clones, with some not included. The sample lists roughly 140,000 clones; around 85% were seen once. Sequences were obtained from PBMCs or T cells enriched from blood (not recorded which). The receptor source for this set is a woman aged 40-49 years who had recovered from COVID-19.

This clone was counted once. The chain has TRBV4-1 and TRBJ1-1; TRBD1 matches at 7 bases. This CDR3 spans 15 amino acids. Unmatched junction bases numbered 7, after V lost 1 base and J lost 5 bases. Germline CDR1 and CDR2: MGHRA and YSYEKL. Here the CDR3 reads CASSQANRGWTEAFF. The CDR3 region has the DNA TGCGCCAGCAGCCAAGCTAACAGGGGTTGGACTGAAGCTTTCTTT.

The J gene is TRBJ2-3, the V gene TRBV3-1 (or the pseudogene TRBV3-2); D perhaps matches TRBD1 (6 bases). CDR3 size: 13 residues. Trimming shortened V by 3 bases and J by 4 bases, and 8 bases separated the two germline ends. In germline, CDR1 is LGHDT, CDR2 YNNKEL (reference sequence). The CDR3 DNA reads as TGTGCCAGCAGCCAGGGGGCAGCAGATACGCAGTATTTT. It codes for CASSQGAADTQYF.

The chain couples TRBV19 to TRBJ2-1; 8 nucleotides line up with TRBD1. CDR3 size: 15 residues. Germline-derived CDR1 and CDR2 are LNHDA and SQIVND (reference sequence). J lost 7 bases, V lost 3 bases, and 8 bases had no gene match. The CDR3 is CASSMGGRGQNEQFF. The CDR3 nucleotides read TGTGCCAGTAGTATGGGGGGCAGGGGGCAGAATGAGCAGTTCTTC. Using reference TRBV19 and TRBJ2-1 for the parts outside the CDR3, the full variable domain is DGGITQSPKYLFRKEGQNVTLSCEQNLNHDAMYWYRQDPGQGLRLIYYSQIVNDFQKGDIAEGYSVSREKKESFPLTVTSAQKNPTAFYLCASSMGGRGQNEQFFGPGTRLTVL.

This rearrangement joins TRBV9 to TRBJ1-4; the D gene is possibly TRBD1 (5 bases). Germline CDR1 reads SGDLS; CDR2 reads YYNGEE. Trimming pared 2 bases from V and 2 bases from J, leaving 7 bases between. This CDR3 contains 14 residues. The DNA of the CDR3 is TGTGCCAGCAGCGTCACAGGTACTAATGAAAAACTGTTTTTT. Amino acids: CASSVTGTNEKLFF. The full variable domain, completed using reference TRBV9 and TRBJ1-4, is DSGVTQTPKHLITATGQRVTLRCSPRSGDLSVYWYQQSLDQGLQFLIQYYNGEERAKGNILERFSAQQFPDLHSELNLSSLELGDSALYFCASSVTGTNEKLFFGSGTQLSVL.

The chain recombines TRBV4-1 with TRBJ2-1, with D tentatively TRBD2 (6 bases). This CDR3 contains 15 residues. CDR1 is MGHRA, CDR2 YSYEKL, per germline. The ends were cut back, 4 bases at V and 6 bases at J, with 16 bases in the middle. The CDR3 DNA is TGCGCCAGCAGCCCAGCCGGGGGACGTATCAATGAGCAGTTCTTC. Protein: CASSPAGGRINEQFF.

This rearrangement joins TRBV19 to TRBJ2-2; D remains unclear. Trimming cost V 4 bases and J 6 bases, with 9 bases left between them. From germline, CDR1 is LNHDA and CDR2 SQIVND (reference sequence). The length of the CDR3 is 13 residues. CDR3 nucleotides: TGTGCCAGTAGTAAACTCACCCCCGGGGAGCTGTTTTTT. It yields the protein CASSKLTPGELFF.

J is TRBJ1-1 and V is TRBV3-1 (or the pseudogene TRBV3-2); TRBD1 aligns across 7 bases. V lost 6 bases and J lost 8; bases outside the gene matches: 3. The CDR3 has 11 amino acids. CDR1 and CDR2 from the germline V gene are LGHDT and YNNKEL (reference sequence). In DNA form, the CDR3 reads TGTGCCAGCAGTCGGACAGGCGAAGCTTTCTTT. It encodes CASSRTGEAFF.

This sequence joins TRBV2 and TRBJ1-6, with D possibly TRBD1 on 5 matching bases. This CDR3 contains 13 residues. Deletions cut 3 bases from V and 8 bases from J, with 8 bases between. CDR1 and CDR2 from the germline V gene are SNHLY and FYNNEI. The CDR3 bases are TGTGCCAGCAGTGACAGGGATGATTCACCCCTCCACTTT. Encoded protein: CASSDRDDSPLHF.

The chain uses TRBV25-1 and TRBJ2-2, with unresolved D. The CDR3 loop spans 13 amino acids. Germline CDR1 and CDR2: MGHDK and SYGVNS. The ends were cut back, 6 bases at V and 3 bases at J, with 8 bases in the middle. CDR3 nucleotide sequence: TGTGCCAGCAGCGGGTCCTACACCGGGGAGCTGTTTTTT. Translating it yields CASSGSYTGELFF.

The V and J genes are TRBV30 and TRBJ2-7; 7 nucleotides agree with TRBD1. CDR1 GTSNPN and CDR2 SVGIG come from the germline V gene (reference sequence). Trimming took 5 bases from V and 7 from J; bases not matched to a gene: 8. The CDR3 is 12 amino acids. CDR3 residues: CAWGQARREQYF. The CDR3 bases are TGTGCCTGGGGACAGGCTCGTAGGGAGCAGTACTTC.

A few counts support this clone. The chain has TRBV3-1 (or the pseudogene TRBV3-2) and TRBJ1-5; D is undetermined. Germline assignment: CDR1 LGHDT and CDR2 YNNKEL (reference sequence). The CDR3 contains 12 residues. V shed 1 base and J shed 8 bases, with 6 bases lying between them. The CDR3, as DNA: TGTGCCAGCAGCCAAGTGGGAGAGCCCCAGCATTTT. Encoded protein: CASSQVGEPQHF.

The V and J genes are TRBV7-3 and TRBJ2-2; D not resolved. The CDR3 runs 15 residues. The V end was cut by 0 bases, the J end by 1 base, with 6 bases between. Germline values: CDR1 SGHTA, CDR2 FQGTGA. In nucleotides, the CDR3 is TGTGCCAGCAGCTTAACTCGCAGGAACACCGGGGAGCTGTTTTTT. It codes for CASSLTRRNTGELFF.

The chain combines TRBV10-3 with TRBJ1-6, with 8 bases fitting TRBD1. From germline, CDR1 is ENHRY and CDR2 SYGVKD. V trimming: 4 bases; J trimming: 5 bases; junction bases outside the gene matches: 4. This CDR3 is 15 amino acids long. The CDR3: CAISGTGLDNSPLHF. Here the CDR3 DNA reads TGTGCCATCAGTGGGACAGGGTTGGATAATTCACCCCTCCACTTT.

The J gene is TRBJ1-1, the V gene TRBV7-5; TRBD1 is the table's D call, not checked against the DNA. TRBV7-5 is reported as a pseudogene. There are 14 residues in the CDR3. The DNA of the CDR3 is TGTGCCAGAAGCTTAGGGGACATTAACACTGAAGCTTTCTTT. Protein sequence: CARSLGDINTEAFF.

In DNA form, the CDR3 reads TGCGCCAGCAGCCTGGACTCGTACAATGAGCAGTTCTTC. It yields the protein CASSLDSYNEQFF. The rearrangement joins TRBV5-1 to TRBJ2-1; TRBD2 might be the D (5 bases). The germline V and J ends were trimmed by 4 bases and 4 bases, with 9 bases remaining between them. The CDR3 runs to 13 residues. CDR1 is SGHRS, CDR2 YFSETQ, per germline.

The V and J genes are TRBV19 and TRBJ1-5; D remains ambiguous. The V gene lost 8 bases and the J gene lost 5 bases, with 13 bases spanning the gap. The CDR3 extends over 13 amino acids. CDR1 and CDR2 (germline): LNHDA, SQIVND (reference sequence). Written as DNA, the CDR3 is TGTGCCAGTGGCCATTCAAATGATCAGCCCCAGCATTTT. Its protein product is CASGHSNDQPQHF.

The chain joins TRBV7-2 to TRBJ2-7, with D perhaps matching TRBD2 (8 bases). There are 16 residues in the CDR3. The ends were cut back, 5 bases at V and 3 bases at J, with 20 bases in the middle. The germline CDR1 and CDR2 sequences are SGHTA and FQGNSA. The CDR3 protein is CASSPQGVSGVYEQYF. CDR3 bases: TGTGCCAGCAGCCCCCAGGGGGTTAGCGGGGTCTACGAGCAGTACTTC.

This chain links TRBV5-4 with TRBJ2-3, with 7 positions matching TRBD1. The CDR3 is made up of 14 amino acids. Germline loops: CDR1 SGHNT, CDR2 YYREEE (reference sequence). J gave up 7 bases and V 4 bases, and 9 bases lay outside the gene matches. The CDR3 DNA is TGTGCCAGCAGCCATCGGGACAGAAGGCATACGCAGTATTTT. Translation gives CASSHRDRRHTQYF.

J is TRBJ2-5 and V is TRBV29-1, with 10 bases fitting TRBD2. The V segment lost 3 bases and the J segment 4 bases; nucleotides outside the gene matches: 8. CDR1 SQVTM and CDR2 ANQGSEA come from the germline V gene. This CDR3 has 15 residues. The CDR3 spells CSVEESSGSSETQYF. As DNA, the CDR3 is TGCAGCGTTGAGGAATCTAGCGGGAGCTCAGAGACCCAGTACTTC.

The chain carries TRBV30 and TRBJ1-2, with unresolved D. The germline V and J ends were trimmed by 2 bases and 3 bases, with 10 bases remaining between them. The CDR3 sequence is 13 residues long. Per the germline V gene, CDR1 is GTSNPN and CDR2 is SVGIG (reference sequence). CDR3 sequence reads: CAWSSGRDYGYTF. In DNA form, the CDR3 reads TGTGCCTGGAGTTCCGGGAGGGACTATGGCTACACCTTC.

This chain uses TRBV4-2 with TRBJ1-3; no firm D call. The CDR3 has 14 residues. Germline V CDR1 and CDR2: LGHNA, YNFKEQ. The V and J ends lost 7 bases and 3 bases respectively, with 13 bases between them. This CDR3 reads CASTAAGFGNTIYF. For the CDR3, the DNA is TGTGCCAGCACGGCGGCCGGGTTTGGAAACACCATATATTTT.

The V gene is TRBV2, the J gene TRBJ1-3; D unresolved. Germline lookup yields CDR1 SNHLY and CDR2 FYNNEI. The CDR3 runs to 16 residues. The V and J ends lost 3 bases and 9 bases respectively, with 21 bases between them. CDR3 loop: CASSERAGGGEATIYF. CDR3 coding DNA: TGTGCCAGCAGTGAGAGGGCAGGAGGCGGGGAGGCCACCATATATTTT.

The chain couples TRBV7-3 to TRBJ2-2; the match to TRBD1 covers 8 bases. The CDR3 extends over 14 amino acids. V lost 5 bases, J lost 8 bases, and 7 bases stayed unmatched. Germline lookup yields CDR1 SGHTA and CDR2 FQGTGA. In nucleotides, the CDR3 is TGTGCCAGCAGCCACGGGCAGGGGGCGGGGGAGCTGTTTTTT. It is translated as CASSHGQGAGELFF.

This clone was detected only once. This chain uses TRBV6-2 or TRBV6-3 with TRBJ1-6, with a tentative D call TRBD1 (5 bases). Per germline, CDR1 MNHEY and CDR2 SVGEGT. V was cut by 2 bases and J by 7 bases, with 9 bases left in between. The CDR3 totals 14 residues. The CDR3: CASSYRGRNSPLHF. The CDR3 DNA sequence: TGTGCCAGCAGTTACAGGGGTAGGAATTCACCCCTCCACTTT.

The chain joins TRBV5-1 to TRBJ1-2; TRBD1 agrees at 7 bases. Germline CDR1 SGHRS, CDR2 YFSETQ. The length of the CDR3 is 13 residues. V was clipped by 1 base and J by 5 bases; unmatched bases: 2. CDR3 nucleotide sequence: TGCGCCAGCAGCTTGAGACAGGGTTATGGCTACACCTTC. Translation gives CASSLRQGYGYTF. The full variable domain, in which reference TRBV5-1 and TRBJ1-2 provide the parts outside the CDR3, is KAGVTQTPRYLIKTRGQQVTLSCSPISGHRSVSWYQQTPGQGLQFLFEYFSETQRNKGNFPGRFSGRQFSNSRSEMNVSTLELGDSALYLCASSLRQGYGYTFGSGTRLTVV.

The J gene is TRBJ1-3, the V gene TRBV5-1; D gene uncertain. Germline CDR1 and CDR2: SGHRS and YFSETQ. The V end lost 0 bases, the J end lost 0 bases, and 7 bases lay between the germline ends. This CDR3 is built from 15 residues. CDR3 residues: CASSLGLSSGNTIYF. The CDR3 coding sequence is TGCGCCAGCAGCTTGGGACTAAGCTCTGGAAACACCATATATTTT.

In this sample, this clone turned up once. This chain connects TRBV19 to TRBJ1-1; the match to TRBD1 covers 8 bases. CDR1 LNHDA and CDR2 SQIVND come from the germline V gene (reference sequence). The CDR3 consists of 14 residues. The junction had 5 bases not matched to a gene; V was cut back by 3 bases and J by 5 bases. For the CDR3, the DNA is TGTGCCAGTAGTATTTCAGGGGGCGAGACTGAAGCTTTCTTT. Translation: CASSISGGETEAFF.

This clone has just one count. The V and J genes are TRBV28 and TRBJ2-7, with no clear D. The CDR3 covers 13 residues. The germline V gene encodes CDR1 MDHEN and CDR2 SYDVKM. The V end was cut by 6 bases, the J end by 0 bases, with 9 bases between. The chain's CDR3 is CASRPGHSYEQYF. As DNA, the CDR3 is TGTGCCAGCAGACCAGGCCACTCCTACGAGCAGTACTTC.